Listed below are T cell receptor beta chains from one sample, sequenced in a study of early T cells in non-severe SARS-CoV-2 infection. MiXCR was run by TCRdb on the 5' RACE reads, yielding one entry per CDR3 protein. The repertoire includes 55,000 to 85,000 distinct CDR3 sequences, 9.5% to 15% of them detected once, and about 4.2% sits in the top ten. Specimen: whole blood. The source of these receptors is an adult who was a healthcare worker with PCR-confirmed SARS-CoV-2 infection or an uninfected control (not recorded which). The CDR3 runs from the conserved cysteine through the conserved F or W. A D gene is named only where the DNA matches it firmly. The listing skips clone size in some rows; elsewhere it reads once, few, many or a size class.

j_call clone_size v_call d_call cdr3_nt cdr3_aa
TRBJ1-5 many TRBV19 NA TGTGCCAGTAGTAACCGGGATAGCAATCAGCCCCAGCATTTT CASSNRDSNQPQHF
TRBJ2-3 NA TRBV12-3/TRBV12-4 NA TGTGCCAGCAGTTTAGTCGGGGTCGTCTGGGATGCGCAGTATTTT CASSLVGVVWDAQYF
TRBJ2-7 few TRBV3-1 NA TGTGCCAGCAGCCAGAGAGGCGACTACGAGCAGTACTTC CASSQRGDYEQYF
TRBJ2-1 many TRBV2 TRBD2 TGTGCCAGCCAACTTCTAGCGGCCTACAATGAGCAGTTCTTC CASQLLAAYNEQFF
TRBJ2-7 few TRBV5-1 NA TGCGCCAGCAGCTCTGGTCGAGGAACTAATGACGAGCAGTACTTC CASSSGRGTNDEQYF
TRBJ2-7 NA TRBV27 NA TGTGCCAGCAGTTTAGCAACCGGGAACCCCTACGAGCAGTACTTC CASSLATGNPYEQYF
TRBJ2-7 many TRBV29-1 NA TGCAGCGGGCAGACAGACTCCTACGAGCAGTACTTC CSGQTDSYEQYF
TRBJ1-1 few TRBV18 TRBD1 TGTGCCAGCTCACAGACAGGGGCTGGGAACACTGAAGCTTTCTTT CASSQTGAGNTEAFF
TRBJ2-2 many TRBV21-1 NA TGTGCCAGCAGCGGTTCTAGCGGGAGGCCCACCGGGGAGCTGTTTTTT CASSGSSGRPTGELFF
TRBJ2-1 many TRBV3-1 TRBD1 TGTGCCAGCAGCCCCTCGACAGGGCGAAGTGAGCAGTTCTTC CASSPSTGRSEQFF
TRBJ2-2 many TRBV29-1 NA TGCAGCGAAGTAGGGGAGCTGTTTTTT CSEVGELFF
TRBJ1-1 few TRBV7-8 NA TGTGCCAGCAGCTTAGTGGGTGCCTTTTGGGAAGGGAACACTGAAGCTTTCTTT CASSLVGAFWEGNTEAFF
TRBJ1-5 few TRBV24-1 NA TGTGCCACCAGTGGGGGAGATCAGCCCCAGCATTTT CATSGGDQPQHF
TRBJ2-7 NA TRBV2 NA TGTGCCAGCAGCTTGACCTCGGGAGAGCAGTACTTC CASSLTSGEQYF
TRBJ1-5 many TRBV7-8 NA TGTGCCAGCAGCCATCGGGGCCCCATTGAGCCCCAGCATTTT CASSHRGPIEPQHF